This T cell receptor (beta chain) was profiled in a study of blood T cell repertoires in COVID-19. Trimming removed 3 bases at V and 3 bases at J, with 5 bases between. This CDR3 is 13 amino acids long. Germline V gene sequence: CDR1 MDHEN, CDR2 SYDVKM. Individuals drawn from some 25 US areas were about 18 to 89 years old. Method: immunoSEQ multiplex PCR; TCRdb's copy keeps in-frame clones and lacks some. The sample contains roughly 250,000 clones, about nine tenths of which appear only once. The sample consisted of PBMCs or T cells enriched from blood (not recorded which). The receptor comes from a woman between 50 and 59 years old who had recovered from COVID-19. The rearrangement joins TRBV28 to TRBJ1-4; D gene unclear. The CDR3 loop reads CASSFSANEKLFF. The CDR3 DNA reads TGTGCCAGCAGTTTTTCAGCTAATGAAAAACTGTTTTTT.